This T cell receptor beta chain is from a study of shared clonotypes between healthy human individuals. Sequenced by immunoSEQ multiplex PCR; TCRdb stores in-frame clones only, minus some. Among approximately 2.5 million clones listed, roughly nine tenths were seen once. Germline V gene data show CDR1 as SEHNR and CDR2 as FQNEAQ (reference sequence). V lost 4 bases to trimming and J lost 4 bases, with 20 bases between them. The CDR3 runs 16 residues. The receptor was isolated from a man younger than 35 in good health. This rearrangement joins TRBV7-9 to TRBJ2-7, with D perhaps given as TRBD1 or TRBD2 (5 bases each). The material sequenced was naive CD4+ T cells sorted from blood. Described subset: CD45RA+ positively selected. The CDR3 nucleotides are TGTGCCAGCAGCTCCGGGGCCCGGGACCGCCCTTACGAGCAGTACTTC. Encoded protein: CASSSGARDRPYEQYF.